Each of the 3 T cell receptor beta chains below was sequenced from the same sample in a study of regulatory T cells in long-lasting Graves disease. Building of the TCR beta libraries involved iRepertoire HTBI primers and Arm-PCR of CDR3 regions. A single record per CDR3 protein comes from TCRdb applying MiXCR to the multiplex PCR reads. The repertoire consists of 540,000 or so distinct CDR3 sequences, with about 14% occurring once and the leading ten covering 8% to 10%. Specified time point: newly diagnosed GD, antithyroid drugs for less than 3 months. PBMCs provided the RNA from which the TCR library was made. This sample also belongs to another study, concerning T cells in Graves' hyperthyroidism and ophthalmopathy.

Sequencing was performed on peripheral blood mononuclear cells (PBMCs), taken at new diagnosis, from a patient treated with antithyroid drugs. These receptor sequences come from a man aged 30-40 years with Graves disease.

J is TRBJ2-7 and V is TRBV28, with D unresolved. CDR3 length: 11 amino acids. Germline V gene sequence: CDR1 MDHEN, CDR2 SYDVKM. Trimming took off 7 bases at V and 2 bases at J, with 6 bases between the two ends. CDR3 DNA: TGTGCCAGCACTGCGGCCTACGAGCAGTACTTC. This gives the protein CASTAAYEQYF.

A few counts support this clonotype. The chain carries TRBV27 and TRBJ2-1, with 7 bases that match TRBD2. Germline V gene sequence: CDR1 MNHEY, CDR2 SMNVEV (reference sequence). V dropped 2 bases and J dropped 4; count of bases not matched to a gene: 5. The CDR3 loop spans 15 amino acids. This CDR3 is CASSLIWEGYNEQFF. Written as DNA, the CDR3 is TGTGCCAGCAGTTTAATATGGGAGGGATACAATGAGCAGTTCTTC.

The V call is TRBV4-1, the J call TRBJ2-3, with 13 bases matching TRBD2. V gave up 4 bases and J gave up 1 base; unmatched junction bases: 5. This CDR3 has 17 residues. In germline, CDR1 is MGHRA, CDR2 YSYEKL. CDR3 residues: CASSLQGLAGGTDTQYF. In DNA form, the CDR3 reads TGCGCCAGCAGCCTCCAAGGACTAGCGGGAGGCACAGATACGCAGTATTTT.